This T cell receptor beta chain was identified in a study of blood T cells in healthy people across ages. With a J-beta primer mix and a sample-barcoded 5' primer, a second PCR ran 7 to 11 cycles. TCRdb reprocessed the 5' RACE reads with MiXCR, giving one entry per CDR3 protein. The table shows fewer than 2 million distinct CDR3 sequences, with around 42% occurring only once. V lost 0 bases to trimming and J lost 4 bases, with 7 bases between them. The CDR3 loop spans 13 amino acids. Germline V CDR1 and CDR2: SGHDN, FVKESK. This clonotype was seen a handful of times. Sequencing used blood. This chain links TRBV14 with TRBJ2-7; D remains ambiguous. The TCR originated in a human donor in good health. The CDR3 region is CASSQELQYEQYF. DNA for the CDR3: TGTGCCAGCAGCCAAGAGTTGCAGTACGAGCAGTACTTC.